The rows below give T cell receptor beta chains drawn from one sample of a study of blood T cell repertoires in COVID-19. The assay was immunoSEQ multiplex PCR, and TCRdb's table has in-frame clones only and misses some. The data hold just over 250,000 clones, with about 90% observed a single time. Sequenced sample: peripheral blood. These TCRs come from a young adult with COVID-19, enrolled during active disease. CDR3s include the opening cysteine and the closing phenylalanine or tryptophan. Each record gives: CDR3 DNA, CDR3 protein, J gene, D gene, V gene, clone size, CDR3 length. The D gene is left open where the match is weak. Part of the rows lack a size; the others show once, few, many or a class for expanded clones.

TGCGCCAGCAGCCCTCAACTAGCGGGAGTCGAGCAGTTCTTC | CASSPQLAGVEQFF | TRBJ2-1 | TRBD2 | TRBV5-1 | - | 14
TGCGCCAGCAGCCAGGATGGGACAGCTAACACTGAAGCTTTCTTT | CASSQDGTANTEAFF | TRBJ1-1 | TRBD1 | TRBV4-3 | few | 15
TGTGCCAGCAGCCAAGCCGAACTCATCTCTGGAAACACCATATATTTT | CASSQAELISGNTIYF | TRBJ1-3 | - | TRBV14 | - | 16
TGTGCCAGCAGCGCCCGGGACAGGGTGGACACTGAAGCTTTCTTT | CASSARDRVDTEAFF | TRBJ1-1 | TRBD1 | TRBV5-5 | - | 15
TGTGCCAGAAGCCAGGACTGTGGGCGTCTCGGTACGCAGTATTTT | CARSQDCGRLGTQYF | TRBJ2-3 | - | TRBV5-3 | - | 15
TGTGCCAGCAGCCTGAATAGCGGGACCTACAATGAGCAGTTCTTC | CASSLNSGTYNEQFF | TRBJ2-1 | TRBD2 | TRBV6-5 | - | 15
TGCGCCAGCAGCCAAGAAGGGGGACTAGCTCCCCGGGAGACCCAGTACTTC | CASSQEGGLAPRETQYF | TRBJ2-5 | TRBD2 | TRBV4-1 | - | 17
TGTGCCAGCGGAATTCCTAGCGGGAGGTTCCCAGATACGCAGTATTTT | CASGIPSGRFPDTQYF | TRBJ2-3 | TRBD2 | TRBV11-2 | - | 16
TGTGCCAGCAGTGACGGGGGAGAAAAACTGTTTTTT | CASSDGGEKLFF | TRBJ1-4 | - | TRBV2 | - | 12
TGCGCCAGCAGCTTTACCGGGACAGGGGGCTCCGGGGAGCTGTTTTTT | CASSFTGTGGSGELFF | TRBJ2-2 | TRBD1 | TRBV5-1 | - | 16
TGTGCCAGCAGCCAAGATCCCCGGTACTACGAGCAGTACTTC | CASSQDPRYYEQYF | TRBJ2-7 | - | TRBV3-1/TRBV3-2 | - | 14
TGTGCCACCAGTGATTCGCCCGACAGGGGATACTATGGCTACACCTTC | CATSDSPDRGYYGYTF | TRBJ1-2 | TRBD1 | TRBV24-1 | - | 16
TGTGCCAGCAGCGTAGCTGGACAGGGTGAAAACACTGAAGCTTTCTTT | CASSVAGQGENTEAFF | TRBJ1-1 | TRBD1 | TRBV9 | - | 16
TGTGCCTGGACGTCGGGGAGCAATCAGCCCCAGCATTTT | CAWTSGSNQPQHF | TRBJ1-5 | - | TRBV30 | few | 13
TGCAGTGCGACACTAGGGGATACGCAGTATTTT | CSATLGDTQYF | TRBJ2-3 | - | TRBV20-1 | - | 11
TGTGCCAGCAGCTCCGGACTTACCGAAGGGGGTACGCAGTATTTT | CASSSGLTEGGTQYF | TRBJ2-3 | - | TRBV13 | once | 15
TGTGCCATCAGTGGCGGACAGGGAACGGGGGGTGGTATCATTCAGTACTTC | CAISGGQGTGGGIIQYF | TRBJ2-4 | - | TRBV10-3 | - | 17
TGTGCCACCAGCAGAGGCCCAGCGGCTAGCTCCTACAATGAGCAGTTCTTC | CATSRGPAASSYNEQFF | TRBJ2-1 | - | TRBV15 | - | 17
TGTGCCAGCAGCTTAGAACTAGCGGCAGATACGCAGTATTTT | CASSLELAADTQYF | TRBJ2-3 | TRBD2 | TRBV7-3 | - | 14
TGTGCCAGCTCACCCAGGGTTCAGAATGAAAAACTGTTTTTT | CASSPRVQNEKLFF | TRBJ1-4 | - | TRBV18 | - | 14
TGTGCCTGGAGCACAACTAATGAAAAACTGTTTTTT | CAWSTTNEKLFF | TRBJ1-4 | - | TRBV30 | - | 12
TGTGCCAGCAGTTCTCTTCCCGGGACACTCAACTATGGCTACACCTTC | CASSSLPGTLNYGYTF | TRBJ1-2 | - | TRBV6-6 | - | 16
TGTGCCAGCAGTTTCGTGAGGAGCGGGATGGGTAATGAGCAGTTCTTC | CASSFVRSGMGNEQFF | TRBJ2-1 | TRBD2 | TRBV28 | - | 16
TGTGCCAGCAGCAATCCGGGCACTGAAGCTTTCTTT | CASSNPGTEAFF | TRBJ1-1 | - | TRBV7-9 | - | 12
TGTGCCAGCAGTGAAGAAAGTGCCTCTCCGGGGGAGCAGTACTTC | CASSEESASPGEQYF | TRBJ2-7 | - | TRBV6-1 | - | 15
TGCGCCAGCAGCCAAGCACCCCCGGGACTAGTTGTTTACGAGCAGTACTTC | CASSQAPPGLVVYEQYF | TRBJ2-7 | TRBD2 | TRBV4-1 | - | 17
TGTGCCAGTAGTTCAGGTTTTTATCAGCCCCAGCATTTT | CASSSGFYQPQHF | TRBJ1-5 | - | TRBV19 | - | 13
TGTGCCAGCAGCAAAGCCCGGCTCCGGGGGAGGATGACCTATAATTCACCCCTCCACTTT | CASSKARLRGRMTYNSPLHF | TRBJ1-6 | - | TRBV21-1 | - | 20
TGTGCCAGCAGTGAATCCCACAACACAGATACGCAGTATTTT | CASSESHNTDTQYF | TRBJ2-3 | - | TRBV25-1 | - | 14
TGTGCCAGCAGCTCGGGGACAGGGTCTAGCTACGAGCAGTACTTC | CASSSGTGSSYEQYF | TRBJ2-7 | TRBD1 | TRBV11-2 | - | 15
TGTGCCAGCAGCCAAGAAGCGGGAGGGCCCTACGAGCAGTACTTC | CASSQEAGGPYEQYF | TRBJ2-7 | TRBD2 | TRBV4-2 | - | 15
TGTGCCAGCAGCTTAAGAGCAGATACGCAGTATTTT | CASSLRADTQYF | TRBJ2-3 | - | TRBV7-2 | - | 12
TGTGCCAGCAGCTTAGAAGTCGGGGGACGGGGTGGGAAGACCCAGTACTTC | CASSLEVGGRGGKTQYF | TRBJ2-5 | - | TRBV7-9 | - | 17
TGTGCCTGGGTGGGACAGTTGAACACTGAAGCTTTCTTT | CAWVGQLNTEAFF | TRBJ1-1 | TRBD1 | TRBV30 | - | 13
TGTGCCAGCAGGCCAGGGGGAGGCAATCAGCCCCAGCATTTT | CASRPGGGNQPQHF | TRBJ1-5 | TRBD1 | TRBV7-9 | - | 14
TGTGCCAGTAGTATCAGGACTAGCGGGAGGGGGGAAAACATTCAGTACTTC | CASSIRTSGRGENIQYF | TRBJ2-4 | TRBD2 | TRBV19 | - | 17
TGCGCCAGCAGCCAAGATAACTCGCGGGGGTACAATGAGCAGTTCTTC | CASSQDNSRGYNEQFF | TRBJ2-1 | TRBD2 | TRBV4-1 | - | 16
TGCGCCAGCAGCCATCCTGGGGGCTTAGCCCCCTACGAGCAGTACTTC | CASSHPGGLAPYEQYF | TRBJ2-7 | - | TRBV4-1 | - | 16
TGTGCCAGCAGCCAAGGGCATACCTGGGAGACCCAGTACTTC | CASSQGHTWETQYF | TRBJ2-5 | - | TRBV14 | - | 14
TGTGCCACCAGGCCGGGACAGAGCCCCGACGGCACAGATACGCAGTATTTT | CATRPGQSPDGTDTQYF | TRBJ2-3 | TRBD1 | TRBV24-1 | - | 17